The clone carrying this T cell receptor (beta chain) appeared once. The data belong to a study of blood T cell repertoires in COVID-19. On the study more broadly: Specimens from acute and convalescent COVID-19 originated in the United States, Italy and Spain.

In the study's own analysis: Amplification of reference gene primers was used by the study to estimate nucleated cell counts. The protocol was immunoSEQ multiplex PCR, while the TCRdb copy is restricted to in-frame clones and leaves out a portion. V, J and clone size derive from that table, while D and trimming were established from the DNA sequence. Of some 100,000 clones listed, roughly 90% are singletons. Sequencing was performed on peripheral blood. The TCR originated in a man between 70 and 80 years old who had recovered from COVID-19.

The CDR3 nucleotides read TGTGCCACCGCGGGACAGGGGTATCAGCCCCAGCATTTT. Translation: CATAGQGYQPQHF. V and J are TRBV6-5 and TRBJ1-5, with 10 bases lining up with TRBD1. The CDR3 has 13 amino acids. CDR1 is MNHEY, CDR2 SVGAGI, per germline. After removal of 10 bases from V and 5 bases from J, the junction contained 5 bases not matched to a gene.